In its sample, the clone carrying this T cell receptor (beta chain) was seen many times. TCRdb re-called the 5' RACE reads through MiXCR, storing one row per CDR3 protein. This table has 50,000 to 60,000 distinct CDR3 sequences, about 7% appearing once. Trimming stripped 0 bases from V and 0 bases from J, with 8 bases between. Germline V gene sequence: CDR1 SGHRS, CDR2 YFSETQ. The CDR3 spans 15 residues. This sample was taken from a study of CD8 T cells in ankylosing spondylitis. The sequenced material came from blood, either unsorted or a sorted T cell fraction (not recorded which). The sequence was collected from a female donor with ankylosing spondylitis or in good health (not recorded which). V and J are TRBV5-1 and TRBJ2-3; D might be TRBD1 (5 bases). Here the CDR3 DNA reads TGCGCCAGCAGCTTGGGACAGACGAGCACAGATACGCAGTATTTT. Translating it yields CASSLGQTSTDTQYF.